This passage covers 18 T cell receptor beta chains from one sample sequenced in a study of blood T cell repertoires in COVID-19. Some clones are missing from TCRdb's copy, which holds only in-frame ones; the method was immunoSEQ multiplex PCR. This table holds about 320,000 clones, roughly 87% found once. The material sequenced was PBMCs or T cells enriched from blood (not recorded which). The receptors derive from a woman between 18 and 30 years old who had recovered from COVID-19.

The chain joins TRBV10-3 to TRBJ1-1, with D possibly TRBD1 on 6 matching bases. This CDR3 is built from 14 residues. Germline V gene data show CDR1 as ENHRY and CDR2 as SYGVKD. V gave up 2 bases and J gave up 6 bases, with 13 bases separating them. The chain's CDR3 is CAISEADSRPEAFF. The DNA of the CDR3 is TGTGCCATCAGTGAGGCGGACAGTCGGCCTGAAGCTTTCTTT.

V is TRBV9 and J is TRBJ1-5; the match to TRBD1 covers 9 bases. Germline loops: CDR1 SGDLS, CDR2 YYNGEE. The length of the CDR3 is 15 residues. Trimming cost V 3 bases and J 2 bases; bases outside gene matches: 3. CDR3: CASSEGQGGNQPQHF. CDR3 sequence (DNA): TGTGCCAGCAGCGAGGGACAGGGTGGCAATCAGCCCCAGCATTTT.

The chain uses TRBV5-1 and TRBJ2-7; 10 nucleotides match TRBD1. This CDR3 has 14 residues. Losses at the gene ends were 4 bases for V and 4 bases for J; bases not matched to a gene: 5. Per the germline V gene, CDR1 is SGHRS and CDR2 is YFSETQ. The CDR3 protein is CASSKGQGKYEQYF. CDR3 DNA: TGCGCCAGCAGCAAGGGACAGGGGAAGTACGAGCAGTACTTC. Full variable domain (remainder filled in from reference TRBV5-1 and TRBJ2-7): KAGVTQTPRYLIKTRGQQVTLSCSPISGHRSVSWYQQTPGQGLQFLFEYFSETQRNKGNFPGRFSGRQFSNSRSEMNVSTLELGDSALYLCASSKGQGKYEQYFGPGTRLTVT.

This chain links TRBV13 with TRBJ1-2, with D unclear. The V gene's germline CDR1 is PRHDT and CDR2 FYEKMQ (reference sequence). This CDR3 spans 14 amino acids. V was pared by 0 bases and J by 1 base, with 6 bases between. The CDR3 nucleotides are TGTGCCAGCAGCTTAGGCCGGGTTAACTATGGCTACACCTTC. Translation: CASSLGRVNYGYTF. Supplemented by reference TRBV13 and TRBJ1-2, the full variable domain reads AAGVIQSPRHLIKEKRETATLKCYPIPRHDTVYWYQQGPGQDPQFLISFYEKMQSDKGSIPDRFSAQQFSDYHSELNMSSLELGDSALYFCASSLGRVNYGYTFGSGTRLTVV.

This rearrangement joins TRBV4-1 to TRBJ1-3; 7 nucleotides match TRBD1. This CDR3 contains 18 residues. CDR1 and CDR2 (germline): MGHRA, YSYEKL. With 0 bases clipped from V and 0 bases from J, the junction kept 8 bases outside the gene matches. The CDR3 is CASSQETPGDSSGNTIYF. The CDR3 DNA reads TGCGCCAGCAGCCAAGAGACGCCGGGGGACAGCTCTGGAAACACCATATATTTT.

Notes on this clone: An end of the junction differs from the germline gene, which may be a read error. Other DNA sequences in this sample translate to the same CDR3. The chain is built from TRBV10-3 and TRBJ1-3, with 8 nucleotides matching TRBD1. Per germline, CDR1 ENHRY and CDR2 SYGVKD. The CDR3 loop spans 13 amino acids. The CDR3 nucleotides are TGTGCCTCCAAGACAGGGGAAGGAAATACCATATATTTT. Its protein product is CASKTGEGNTIYF.

The chain couples TRBV7-2 to TRBJ2-1; 8 positions agree with TRBD1. After removal of 5 bases from V and 8 bases from J, the junction contained 8 bases not matched to a gene. Per germline, CDR1 SGHTA and CDR2 FQGNSA. This CDR3 spans 14 amino acids. The CDR3 DNA reads TGTGCCAGCAGCCCGAGGACAGGGAAGTATGAGCAGTTCTTC. This sequence encodes CASSPRTGKYEQFF.

V and J are TRBV19 and TRBJ1-4; D unclear. This CDR3 comprises 15 residues. Germline assignment: CDR1 LNHDA and CDR2 SQIVND (reference sequence). Trimming removed 0 bases from V and 0 bases from J, with 5 bases in between. The CDR3: CASSIDTSTNEKLFF. Here the CDR3 DNA reads TGTGCCAGTAGTATAGATACTTCAACTAATGAAAAACTGTTTTTT.

The rearrangement links TRBV6-5 to TRBJ2-3; D possibly corresponds to TRBD2 (7 bases). Trimming removed 11 bases from V and 0 bases from J, with 15 bases in between. The length of the CDR3 is 14 residues. Germline-derived CDR1 and CDR2 are MNHEY and SVGAGI. CDR3 in DNA: TGTGCCGCGGGGGCAGGGACTAGCACAGATACGCAGTATTTT. Translation: CAAGAGTSTDTQYF.

The CDR3 loop is CASSPDMYEQYF. The CDR3, as DNA: TGTGCCAGCAGCCCCGACATGTACGAGCAGTACTTC. The gene calls are TRBV7-2 and TRBJ2-7; D call uncertain. The CDR3 covers 12 residues. Trimming removed 5 bases at V and 4 bases at J, with 9 bases between. The germline V gene encodes CDR1 SGHTA and CDR2 FQGNSA. The entire variable domain, with the rest obtained from reference TRBV7-2 and TRBJ2-7, is as follows: GAGVSQSPSNKVTEKGKDVELRCDPISGHTALYWYRQSLGQGLEFLIYFQGNSAPDKSGLPSDRFSAERTGGSVSTLTIQRTQQEDSAVYLCASSPDMYEQYFGPGTRLTVT.

This rearrangement joins TRBV6-2 or TRBV6-3 to TRBJ1-6; D remains unclear. V was shortened by 6 bases and J by 1 base, with 34 bases between the two germline ends. Germline V gene data show CDR1 as MNHEY and CDR2 as SVGEGT. This CDR3 contains 23 residues. CDR3 sequence: CASSLGTSILWVGDESYNSPLHF. CDR3 sequence (DNA): TGTGCCAGCAGCCTCGGTACATCAATCCTATGGGTCGGGGATGAGTCCTATAATTCACCCCTCCACTTT.

The gene calls are TRBV5-4 and TRBJ2-1; 9 positions agree with TRBD1. V dropped 0 bases and J dropped 5; count of bases not matched to a gene: 6. The CDR3 has 16 residues. Looked up from germline, CDR1 is SGHNT and CDR2 is YYREEE (reference sequence). Written as DNA, the CDR3 is TGTGCCAGCAGCTTGGCACCGGGACAGGGACACAATGAGCAGTTCTTC. As protein: CASSLAPGQGHNEQFF. Based on the CDR3 plus reference TRBV5-4 and TRBJ2-1, the full variable domain is ETGVTQSPTHLIKTRGQQVTLRCSSQSGHNTVSWYQQALGQGPQFIFQYYREEENGRGNFPPRFSGLQFPNYSSELNVNALELDDSALYLCASSLAPGQGHNEQFFGPGTRLTVL.

The genes are TRBV7-8 and TRBJ2-7, with D possibly TRBD1 on 6 matching bases. The CDR3 is 15 residues long. V lost 1 base to trimming and J lost 4 bases, with 14 bases between them. Germline V lookup: CDR1 SGHVS, CDR2 FQNEAQ. The CDR3, as DNA: TGTGCCAGCAGCTTAGAATTTGGGCAGGGGTACGAGCAGTACTTC. This encodes CASSLEFGQGYEQYF.

J is TRBJ1-6 and V is TRBV11-3; the D gene is possibly TRBD1 (6 bases). The CDR3 consists of 13 residues. Germline CDR1 and CDR2: SGHNT and YENEEA. The ends were cut back, 4 bases at V and 8 bases at J, with 9 bases in the middle. Here the CDR3 reads CASSSDSYSPLHF. In nucleotides, the CDR3 is TGTGCCAGCAGCTCGGACAGCTATTCACCCCTCCACTTT.

The V call is TRBV5-1, the J call TRBJ2-3, with TRBD1 as a possible D gene (7 bases). Germline lookup yields CDR1 SGHRS and CDR2 YFSETQ. V shed 5 bases and J shed 0 bases, with 16 bases lying between them. The length of the CDR3 is 16 residues. CDR3 protein: CASSRGTAASTDTQYF. CDR3 in DNA: TGCGCCAGCAGTCGGGGGACAGCCGCTAGCACAGATACGCAGTATTTT.

The chain has TRBV7-2 and TRBJ1-3; D not certain. V lost 6 bases and J 7 bases, leaving 19 bases between the germline ends. The CDR3 is 15 residues long. The germline CDR1 and CDR2 sequences are SGHTA and FQGNSA. The CDR3 coding sequence is TGTGCCAGCAGTAAGTGGGCCGCCAGTGGGAACACCATATATTTT. Amino acid sequence: CASSKWAASGNTIYF.

The chain links TRBV7-8 to TRBJ2-3, with a tentative D call TRBD2 (7 bases). Germline lookup yields CDR1 SGHVS and CDR2 FQNEAQ. The V and J ends lost 5 bases and 1 base respectively, with 16 bases between them. CDR3 length: 16 residues. The CDR3: CASSLPGGGGTDTQYF. The CDR3 nucleotides are TGTGCCAGCAGCCTCCCGGGGGGCGGGGGCACAGATACGCAGTATTTT.

This chain's CDR3 is CASSVGVGASPPYEQYF. Written as DNA, the CDR3 is TGTGCCAGCAGCGTAGGGGTTGGGGCTTCTCCTCCGTACGAGCAGTACTTC. The rearrangement joins TRBV9 to TRBJ2-7; possible D gene TRBD1, 5 bases. V was cut by 0 bases and J by 4 bases, with 20 bases left in between. CDR3 length: 17 amino acids. Germline V gene data show CDR1 as SGDLS and CDR2 as YYNGEE.